The present T cell receptor beta chain was sequenced within a study of blood T cell repertoires in COVID-19. Study context: Sample material is recorded as cDNA or gDNA derived from T cells, B-cell-depleted T cells, or PBMCs.

V shed 0 bases, J shed 5 bases, and the junction held 0 bases outside the gene matches. Germline V gives CDR1 ENHRY, CDR2 SYGVKD. The CDR3 runs to 13 residues. Enrolled through a virtual design, the participants were between 18 and 89 years of age and came from approximately 25 US areas. Clinical histories supplied by participants themselves formed the basis of cohort assignment. How the authors handled the data: Amplifying reference gene primers gave estimates of nucleated cell counts. Only in-frame clones appear in the TCRdb table, and some are missing; sequencing was by immunoSEQ multiplex PCR. That table gives V, J and clone size, and the DNA gave D and trimming. The sample lists about 350,000 clones, roughly 90% seen once, with over 0.8% in the top ten.

The source of this sequence is a woman aged 25 to 39 who had recovered from COVID-19. The sample was PBMCs or T cells enriched from blood (not recorded which). The chain recombines TRBV10-3 with TRBJ1-1, with TRBD1 identical over 7 bases. The DNA of the CDR3 is TGTGCCATCAGTGAGTCGGGACAGACTGAAGCTTTCTTT. Translating it yields CAISESGQTEAFF.